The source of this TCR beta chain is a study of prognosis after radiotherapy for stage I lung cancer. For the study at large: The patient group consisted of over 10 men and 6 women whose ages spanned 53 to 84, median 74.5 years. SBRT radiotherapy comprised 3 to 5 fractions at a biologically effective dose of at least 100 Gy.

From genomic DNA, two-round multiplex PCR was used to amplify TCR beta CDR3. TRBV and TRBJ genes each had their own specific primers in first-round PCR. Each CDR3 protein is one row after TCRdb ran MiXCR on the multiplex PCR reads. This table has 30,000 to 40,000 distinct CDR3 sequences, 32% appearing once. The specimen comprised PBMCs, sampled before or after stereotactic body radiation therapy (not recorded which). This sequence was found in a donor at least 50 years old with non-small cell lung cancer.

CDR3 loop: CASGELDTEAFF. The CDR3 region has the DNA TGTGCCAGCGGCGAACTGGACACTGAAGCTTTCTTT. The chain is built from TRBV16 and TRBJ1-1; D ambiguous. Between the trimmed V and J ends, which lost 8 bases and 3 bases, there was a span of 10 bases. The length of the CDR3 is 12 residues. Germline V CDR1 and CDR2: KGHSY, FQNENV. The variable domain in full, completed from reference TRBV16 and TRBJ1-1, reads GEEVAQTPKHLVRGEGQKAKLYCAPIKGHSYVFWYQQVLKNEFKFLISFQNENVFDETGMPKERFSAKCLPNSPCSLEIQATKLEDSAVYFCASGELDTEAFFGQGTRLTVV.